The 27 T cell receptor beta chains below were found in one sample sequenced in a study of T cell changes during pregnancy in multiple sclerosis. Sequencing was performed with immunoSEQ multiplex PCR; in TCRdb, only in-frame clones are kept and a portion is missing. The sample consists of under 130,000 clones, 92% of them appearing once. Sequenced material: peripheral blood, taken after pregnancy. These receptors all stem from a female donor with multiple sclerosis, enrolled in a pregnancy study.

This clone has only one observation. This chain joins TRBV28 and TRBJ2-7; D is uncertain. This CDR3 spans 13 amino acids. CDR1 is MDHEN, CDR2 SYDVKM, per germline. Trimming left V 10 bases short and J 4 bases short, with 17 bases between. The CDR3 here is CATSLGSRYEQYF. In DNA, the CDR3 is TGTGCCACCTCTTTGGGTTCGAGGTACGAGCAGTACTTC.

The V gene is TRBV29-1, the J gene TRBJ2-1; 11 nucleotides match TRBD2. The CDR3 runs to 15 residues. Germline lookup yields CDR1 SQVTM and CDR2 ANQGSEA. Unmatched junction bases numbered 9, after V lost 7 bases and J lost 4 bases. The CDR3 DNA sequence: TGCAGCGGGCAGCCCGGACTAGCGGGTTACAATGAGCAGTTCTTC. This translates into CSGQPGLAGYNEQFF.

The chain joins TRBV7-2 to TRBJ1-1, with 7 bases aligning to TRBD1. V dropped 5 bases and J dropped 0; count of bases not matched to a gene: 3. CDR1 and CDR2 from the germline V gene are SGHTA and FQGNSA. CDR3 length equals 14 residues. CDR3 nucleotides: TGTGCCAGCAGCCCGGGACAGATGAACACTGAAGCTTTCTTT. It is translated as CASSPGQMNTEAFF. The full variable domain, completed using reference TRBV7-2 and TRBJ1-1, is GAGVSQSPSNKVTEKGKDVELRCDPISGHTALYWYRQSLGQGLEFLIYFQGNSAPDKSGLPSDRFSAERTGGSVSTLTIQRTQQEDSAVYLCASSPGQMNTEAFFGQGTRLTVV.

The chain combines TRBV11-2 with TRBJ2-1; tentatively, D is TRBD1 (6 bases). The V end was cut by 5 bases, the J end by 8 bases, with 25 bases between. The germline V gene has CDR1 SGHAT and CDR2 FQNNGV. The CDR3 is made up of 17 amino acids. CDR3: CASSEGKGLGAQYEQFF. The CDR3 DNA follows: TGTGCCAGCAGCGAGGGCAAAGGTTTGGGGGCGCAATATGAGCAGTTCTTC.

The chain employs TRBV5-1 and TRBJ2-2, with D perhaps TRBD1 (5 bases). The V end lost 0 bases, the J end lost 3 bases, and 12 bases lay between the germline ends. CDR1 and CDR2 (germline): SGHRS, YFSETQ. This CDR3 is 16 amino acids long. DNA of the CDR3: TGCGCCAGCAGCTTGGGTAGAACACAGGACACCGGGGAGCTGTTTTTT. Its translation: CASSLGRTQDTGELFF.

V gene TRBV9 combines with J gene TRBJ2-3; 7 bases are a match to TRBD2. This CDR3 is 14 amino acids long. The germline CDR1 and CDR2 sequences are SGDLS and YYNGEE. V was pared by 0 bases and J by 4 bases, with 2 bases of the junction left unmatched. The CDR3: CASSVAGRADTQYF. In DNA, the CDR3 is TGTGCCAGCAGCGTAGCTGGGAGGGCAGATACGCAGTATTTT.

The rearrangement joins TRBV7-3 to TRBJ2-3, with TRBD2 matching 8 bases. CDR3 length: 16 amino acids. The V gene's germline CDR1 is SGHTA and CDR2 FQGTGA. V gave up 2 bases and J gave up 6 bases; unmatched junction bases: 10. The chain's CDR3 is CASSLGPGGAGDTQYF. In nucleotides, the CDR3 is TGTGCCAGCAGCTTAGGGCCGGGAGGGGCAGGGGATACGCAGTATTTT.

DNA of the CDR3: TGTGCCTGGAGCCGATCCGGACTAGCGGGACCGGATACGCAGTATTTT. Translating gives CAWSRSGLAGPDTQYF. The V and J genes are TRBV30 and TRBJ2-3, with 12 positions matching TRBD2. Per germline, CDR1 GTSNPN and CDR2 SVGIG (reference sequence). The CDR3 consists of 16 residues. J gave up 6 bases and V 3 bases, and 10 bases lay outside the gene matches.

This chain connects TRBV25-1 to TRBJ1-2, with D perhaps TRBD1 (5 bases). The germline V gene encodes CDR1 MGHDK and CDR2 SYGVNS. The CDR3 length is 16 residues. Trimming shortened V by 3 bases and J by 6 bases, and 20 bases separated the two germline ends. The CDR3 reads CASSEGSGSPGDGYTF. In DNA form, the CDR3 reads TGTGCCAGCAGTGAGGGGTCCGGTAGCCCGGGGGATGGCTACACCTTC.

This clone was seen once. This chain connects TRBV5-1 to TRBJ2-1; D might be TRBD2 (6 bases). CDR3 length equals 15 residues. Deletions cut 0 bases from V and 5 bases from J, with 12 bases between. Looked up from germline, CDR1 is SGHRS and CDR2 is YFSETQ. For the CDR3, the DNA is TGCGCCAGCAGCTTGGTTGCGGGGTTCAACAATGAGCAGTTCTTC. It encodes CASSLVAGFNNEQFF. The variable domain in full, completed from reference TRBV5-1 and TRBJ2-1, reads KAGVTQTPRYLIKTRGQQVTLSCSPISGHRSVSWYQQTPGQGLQFLFEYFSETQRNKGNFPGRFSGRQFSNSRSEMNVSTLELGDSALYLCASSLVAGFNNEQFFGPGTRLTVL.

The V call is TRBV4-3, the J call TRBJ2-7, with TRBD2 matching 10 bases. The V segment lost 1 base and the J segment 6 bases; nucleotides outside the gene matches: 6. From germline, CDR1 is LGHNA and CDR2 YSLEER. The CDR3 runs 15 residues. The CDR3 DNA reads TGCGCCAGCAGCCAAGGCTACAGACTAGCGGGCGAGCAGTACTTC. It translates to CASSQGYRLAGEQYF.

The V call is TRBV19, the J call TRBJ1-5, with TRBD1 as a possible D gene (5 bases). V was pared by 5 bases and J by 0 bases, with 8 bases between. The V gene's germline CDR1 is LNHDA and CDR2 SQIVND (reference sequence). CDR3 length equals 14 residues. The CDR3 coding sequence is TGTGCCAGTAGTGCGACAGCTAGCAATCAGCCCCAGCATTTT. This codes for CASSATASNQPQHF. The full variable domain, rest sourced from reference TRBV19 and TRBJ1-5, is DGGITQSPKYLFRKEGQNVTLSCEQNLNHDAMYWYRQDPGQGLRLIYYSQIVNDFQKGDIAEGYSVSREKKESFPLTVTSAQKNPTAFYLCASSATASNQPQHFGDGTRLSIL.

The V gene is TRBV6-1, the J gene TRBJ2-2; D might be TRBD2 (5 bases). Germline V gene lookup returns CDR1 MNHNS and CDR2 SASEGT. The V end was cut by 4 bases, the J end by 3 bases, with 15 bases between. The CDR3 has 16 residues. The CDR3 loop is CASSVDASRDTGELFF. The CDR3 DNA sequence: TGTGCCAGCAGTGTGGACGCCTCGAGGGACACCGGGGAGCTGTTTTTT.

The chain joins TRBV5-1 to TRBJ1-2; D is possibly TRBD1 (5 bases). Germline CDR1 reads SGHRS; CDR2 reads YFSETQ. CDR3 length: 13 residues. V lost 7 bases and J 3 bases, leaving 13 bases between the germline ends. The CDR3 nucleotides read TGCGCCAGCGCCCGCGACAGCCACTATGGCTACACCTTC. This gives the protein CASARDSHYGYTF.

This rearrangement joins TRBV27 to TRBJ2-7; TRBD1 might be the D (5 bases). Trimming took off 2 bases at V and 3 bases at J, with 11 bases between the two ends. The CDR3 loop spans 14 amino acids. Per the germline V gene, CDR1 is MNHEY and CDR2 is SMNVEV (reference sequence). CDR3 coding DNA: TGTGCCAGCAGTTTAAAGGGGTTAATCTACGAGCAGTACTTC. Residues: CASSLKGLIYEQYF.

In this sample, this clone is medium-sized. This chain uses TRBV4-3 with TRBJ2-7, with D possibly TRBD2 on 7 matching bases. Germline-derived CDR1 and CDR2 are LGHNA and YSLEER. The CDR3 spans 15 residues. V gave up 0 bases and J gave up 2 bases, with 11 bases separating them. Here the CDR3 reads CASSQESGGAYEQYF. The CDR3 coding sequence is TGCGCCAGCAGCCAAGAATCGGGGGGCGCCTACGAGCAGTACTTC.

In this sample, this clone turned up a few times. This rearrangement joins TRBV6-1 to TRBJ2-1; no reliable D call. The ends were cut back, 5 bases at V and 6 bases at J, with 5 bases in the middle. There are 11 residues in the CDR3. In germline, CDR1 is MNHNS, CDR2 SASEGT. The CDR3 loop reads CASSYSNEQFF. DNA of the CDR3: TGTGCCAGCAGTTACAGCAATGAGCAGTTCTTC.

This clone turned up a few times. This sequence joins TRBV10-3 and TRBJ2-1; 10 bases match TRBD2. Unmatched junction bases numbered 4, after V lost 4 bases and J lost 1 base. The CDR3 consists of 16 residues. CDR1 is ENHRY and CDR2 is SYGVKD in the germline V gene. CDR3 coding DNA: TGTGCCATCAGTGCAGGGACTAGCGTATCCTACAATGAGCAGTTCTTC. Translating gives CAISAGTSVSYNEQFF.

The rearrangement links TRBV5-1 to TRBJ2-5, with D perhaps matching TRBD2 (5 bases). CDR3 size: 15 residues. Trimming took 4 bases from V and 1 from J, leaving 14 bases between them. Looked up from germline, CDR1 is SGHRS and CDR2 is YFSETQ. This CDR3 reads CASSPDSAIQETQYF. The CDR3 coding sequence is TGCGCCAGCAGCCCCGATAGCGCAATCCAAGAGACCCAGTACTTC.

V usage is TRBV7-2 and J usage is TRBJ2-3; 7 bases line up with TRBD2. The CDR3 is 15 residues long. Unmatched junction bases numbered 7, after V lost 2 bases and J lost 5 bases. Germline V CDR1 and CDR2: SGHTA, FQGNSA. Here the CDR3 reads CASSLSWVAGDTQYF. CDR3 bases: TGTGCCAGCAGCTTATCTTGGGTAGCGGGAGATACGCAGTATTTT.

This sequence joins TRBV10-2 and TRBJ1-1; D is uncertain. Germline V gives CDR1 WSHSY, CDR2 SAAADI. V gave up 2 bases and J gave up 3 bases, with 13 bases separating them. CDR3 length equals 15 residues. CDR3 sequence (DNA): TGCGCCAGCAGTGAGGCGAGGGTCCGTCACACTGAAGCTTTCTTT. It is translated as CASSEARVRHTEAFF.

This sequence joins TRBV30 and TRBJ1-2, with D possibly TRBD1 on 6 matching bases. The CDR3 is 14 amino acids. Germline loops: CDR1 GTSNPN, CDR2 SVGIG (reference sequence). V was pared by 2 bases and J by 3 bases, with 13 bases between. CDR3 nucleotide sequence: TGTGCCTGGAGTCAGGACAGAAAATACTATGGCTACACCTTC. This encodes CAWSQDRKYYGYTF.

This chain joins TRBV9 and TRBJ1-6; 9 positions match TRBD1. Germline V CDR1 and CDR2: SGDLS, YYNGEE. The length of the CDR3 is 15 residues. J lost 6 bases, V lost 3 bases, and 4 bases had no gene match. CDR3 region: CASSEGTGSNSPLHF. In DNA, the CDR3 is TGTGCCAGCAGCGAGGGGACAGGGAGTAATTCACCCCTCCACTTT.

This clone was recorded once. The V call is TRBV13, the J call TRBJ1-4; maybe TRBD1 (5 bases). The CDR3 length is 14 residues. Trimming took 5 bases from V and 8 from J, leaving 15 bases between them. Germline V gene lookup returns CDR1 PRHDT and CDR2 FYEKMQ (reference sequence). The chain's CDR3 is CASSLDSGKEKLFF. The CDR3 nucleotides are TGTGCCAGCAGCCTTGACAGTGGAAAGGAAAAACTGTTTTTT.

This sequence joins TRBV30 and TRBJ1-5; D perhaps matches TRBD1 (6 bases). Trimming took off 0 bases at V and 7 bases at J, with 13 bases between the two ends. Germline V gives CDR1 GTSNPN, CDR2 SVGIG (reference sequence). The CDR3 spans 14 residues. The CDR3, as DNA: TGTGCCTGGAGTGTACGAGGGGGTGGCCAGCCCCAGCATTTT. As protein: CAWSVRGGGQPQHF.

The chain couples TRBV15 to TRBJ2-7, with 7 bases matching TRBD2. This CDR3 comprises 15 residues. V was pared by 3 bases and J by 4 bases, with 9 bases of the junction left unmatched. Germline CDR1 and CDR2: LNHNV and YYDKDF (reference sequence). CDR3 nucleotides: TGTGCCACCAGCAGTCTTGGCGGGAGCCTGTACGAGCAGTACTTC. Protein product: CATSSLGGSLYEQYF.

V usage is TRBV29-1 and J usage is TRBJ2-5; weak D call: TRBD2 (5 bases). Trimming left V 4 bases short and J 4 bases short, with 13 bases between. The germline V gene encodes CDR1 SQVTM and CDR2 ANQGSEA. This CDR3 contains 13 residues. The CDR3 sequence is CSVGRGLPETQYF. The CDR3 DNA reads TGCAGCGTTGGGCGCGGGCTACCAGAGACCCAGTACTTC.